This T cell receptor beta chain was captured by sequencing in a study of early T cells in non-severe SARS-CoV-2 infection (dated by TCRdb to the early 2020s). Background for the entire study: Because TCR sequencing relied on bulk RNA taken from unsorted whole blood, pairing of alpha and beta chains was not possible.

In its sample, this clonotype was seen many times. The specificity of this receptor is unknown. One base away there is no much larger clone; base qualities are not given. The study was a case-control design nested within a healthcare worker cohort in London, UK, with weekly nasopharyngeal swab PCR tests and blood sampling. Healthcare workers were enrolled in the week of the UK lockdown, from 23 to 31 March 2020, and were followed every week for up to roughly 16 weeks. What the authors observed across the whole study: VDJdb matching was skewed toward anti-spike CD8 responses and likely underestimated virus-specific expansions, missing private and CD4 specificities.

There are 13 amino acids in the CDR3, from cysteine to phenylalanine inclusive. Only the CDR3 part of the read is kept: 39 bases, read in frame from the first base. Ends trimmed: V by 4 bases, J by 6 bases; bases unmatched to a gene: 3. The germline V gene (reference sequence) gives CDR1 as GTSNPN and CDR2 as SVGIG. To prepare the library, 5' RACE was applied. Data came from a NextSeq 500. The TCR library protocol attached unique molecular identifiers to individual cDNA molecules to correct for sequencing error and PCR bias. Sequencing covered both TCR alpha and beta chains, and within each sample the abundances of alpha and beta sequences were tightly co-correlated. On the authors' methods: Decombinator V4 was used to annotate TCR sequences for V gene, J gene and CDR3. Expanded TCRs were defined as changing significantly between any two time points under a Poisson model with p below 0.0001. TCR abundances were normalised to the total number of TCRs sequenced per sample and were expressed as counts per million. TRAV1-2 paired with TRAJ12, TRAJ20 or TRAJ33 defined MAIT TCRs, while TRAV10 paired with TRAJ18 defined iNKT TCRs. A search of VDJdb, accessed on 1 November 2021, was run for TCRs annotated to CMV, EBV and SARS-CoV-2, with TCRs annotated for multiple antigens excluded. TCRdb took the public reads, trimmed them with fastp at Q25, ran MiXCR for clone calling and kept in-frame beta chains. Rows matching on CDR3 protein sequence are summarized as one entry with the most common DNA and genes. TCRdb, not the authors, supplied the V and J calls. This sample has 20,000 to 25,000 distinct CDR3 sequences in its table, and around 4.2% of those were observed once. 7.8% of the sample comes from the top ten.

Sequenced input: whole blood. The receptor was isolated from an adult who was a healthcare worker with PCR-confirmed SARS-CoV-2 infection or an uninfected control (not recorded which). Recombination connected TRBV30 to TRBJ2-7, with 13 bases in between that match TRBD2. The sequenced DNA: TGTGCCTGGACGGGACTAGCGGGGATCGAGCAGTACTTC. Protein translation: CAWTGLAGIEQYF.